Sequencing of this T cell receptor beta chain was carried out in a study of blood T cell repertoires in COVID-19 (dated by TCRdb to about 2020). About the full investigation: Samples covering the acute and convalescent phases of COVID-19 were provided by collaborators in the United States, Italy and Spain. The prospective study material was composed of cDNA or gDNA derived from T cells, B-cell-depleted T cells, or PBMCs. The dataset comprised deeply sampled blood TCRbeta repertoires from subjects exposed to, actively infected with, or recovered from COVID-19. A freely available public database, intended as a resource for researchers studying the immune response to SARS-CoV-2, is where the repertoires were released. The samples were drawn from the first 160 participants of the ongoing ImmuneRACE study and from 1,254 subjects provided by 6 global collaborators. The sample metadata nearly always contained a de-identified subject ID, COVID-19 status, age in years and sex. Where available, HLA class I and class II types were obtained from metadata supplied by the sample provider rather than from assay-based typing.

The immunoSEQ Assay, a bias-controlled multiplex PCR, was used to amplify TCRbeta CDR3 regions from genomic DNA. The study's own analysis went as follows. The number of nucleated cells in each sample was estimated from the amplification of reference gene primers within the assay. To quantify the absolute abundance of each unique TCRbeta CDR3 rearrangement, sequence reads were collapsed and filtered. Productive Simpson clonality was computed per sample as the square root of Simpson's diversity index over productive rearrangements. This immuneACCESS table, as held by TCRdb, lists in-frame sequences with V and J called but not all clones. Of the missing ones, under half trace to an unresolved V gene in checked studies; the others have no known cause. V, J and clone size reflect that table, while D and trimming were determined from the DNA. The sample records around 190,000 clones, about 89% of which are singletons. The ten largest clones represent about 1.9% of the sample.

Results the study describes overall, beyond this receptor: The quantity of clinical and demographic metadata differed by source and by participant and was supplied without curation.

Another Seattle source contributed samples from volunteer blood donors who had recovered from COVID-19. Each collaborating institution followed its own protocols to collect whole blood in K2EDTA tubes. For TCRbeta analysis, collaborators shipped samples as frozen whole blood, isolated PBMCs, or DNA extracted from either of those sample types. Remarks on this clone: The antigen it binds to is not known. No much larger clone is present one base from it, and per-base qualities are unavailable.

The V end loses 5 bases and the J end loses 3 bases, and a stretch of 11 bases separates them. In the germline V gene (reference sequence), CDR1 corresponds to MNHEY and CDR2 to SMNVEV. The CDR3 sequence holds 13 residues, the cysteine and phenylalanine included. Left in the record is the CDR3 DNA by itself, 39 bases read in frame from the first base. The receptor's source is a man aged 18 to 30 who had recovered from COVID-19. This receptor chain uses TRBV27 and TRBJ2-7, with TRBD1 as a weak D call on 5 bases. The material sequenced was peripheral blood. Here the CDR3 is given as CASSKGPYYEQYF. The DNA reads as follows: TGTGCCAGCAGTAAGGGGCCATACTACGAGCAGTACTTC.